This is a list of T cell receptor beta chains from one sample in a study of OX40 agonist ivuxolimab in advanced cancers. Method: immunoSEQ multiplex PCR; TCRdb's copy keeps in-frame clones and lacks some. The sample shows over 70,000 clones, approximately 91% of them seen only once. The sample consisted of CD4+ or CD8+ T cells sorted from blood, taken in a trial of the OX40 agonist ivuxolimab. The receptor source for this set is an adult with an advanced solid tumor such as melanoma, head and neck, liver or kidney cancer. Both conserved end residues are part of each CDR3. A D gene is named only where the DNA matches it firmly. Size tells how often a clone was seen (once, few, many) or the class of an expanded clone, and some rows leave it out.

d_call	v_call	j_call	clone_size	cdr3_nt	cdr3_aa
.	TRBV5-6	TRBJ2-7	.	TGTGCCAGCAGCTTGTATTCTAATTTCCTAGACGAGCAGTACTTC	CASSLYSNFLDEQYF
.	TRBV16	TRBJ1-1	.	TGTGCCAGCAGCGCAGGGGTTTACACTGAAGCTTTCTTT	CASSAGVYTEAFF
.	TRBV5-1	TRBJ1-2	.	TGCGCCAGCAGCTTGGAGCCCAGTTTAAACTATGGCTACACCTTC	CASSLEPSLNYGYTF
.	TRBV11-1	TRBJ2-7	.	TGTGCCAGCAGCTCCCTCTACTACGAGCAGTACTTC	CASSSLYYEQYF
.	TRBV27	TRBJ2-1	.	TGTGCCAGCAGACGGCCCGGATCCTACAATGAGCAGTTCTTC	CASRRPGSYNEQFF
.	TRBV7-2	TRBJ2-4	.	TGTGCCAGCAGCTCTGGGGAAGGAAACATTCAGTACTTC	CASSSGEGNIQYF
TRBD2	TRBV7-2	TRBJ2-1	.	TGTGCCAGCAGCCTAGCGGGAATTTACAATGAGCAGTTCTTC	CASSLAGIYNEQFF
.	TRBV9	TRBJ1-1	few	TGTGCCAGCAGCCGTGCAGGGTTGAACACTGAAGCTTTCTTT	CASSRAGLNTEAFF
.	TRBV7-2	TRBJ2-1	.	TGTGCCAGCAGCCGTTCGGGACTGCACAATGAGCAGTTCTTC	CASSRSGLHNEQFF
TRBD1	TRBV5-1	TRBJ2-5	.	TGCGCCAGCAGCTACCGGACAGGGACTTGGCAGACCCAGTACTTC	CASSYRTGTWQTQYF
TRBD2	TRBV9	TRBJ2-7	.	TGTGCCAGCGGTAGCGGGGCCTACTACGAGCAGTACTTC	CASGSGAYYEQYF
TRBD2	TRBV4-3	TRBJ2-1	.	TGCGCCAGCAGCCAAGAGTTGAGCGGGAGTGGCTATGAGCAGTTCTTC	CASSQELSGSGYEQFF
.	TRBV11-2	TRBJ2-3	once	TGTGCCAGCAGCCCACAGGTCCTTGGGACAGATACGCAGTATTTT	CASSPQVLGTDTQYF
.	TRBV5-8	TRBJ2-3	.	TGTGCCAGCAGATGGGGAACCGGTCATTACACAGATACGCAGTATTTT	CASRWGTGHYTDTQYF
.	TRBV19	TRBJ1-4	.	TGTGCCAGTCAAGGCGCATCAACTAATGAAAAACTGTTTTTT	CASQGASTNEKLFF
TRBD1	TRBV6-6	TRBJ2-7	.	TGTGCCAGCACGGTGACAGGGGGCTCCTACGAGCAGTACTTC	CASTVTGGSYEQYF
.	TRBV2	TRBJ2-7	once	TGTGCCAGCAGACCCATAGGTGGTTACGAGCAGTACTTC	CASRPIGGYEQYF
TRBD1	TRBV25-1	TRBJ2-4	.	TGTGCCAGCAGTGAGACAGGGGATGGGAACATTCAGTACTTC	CASSETGDGNIQYF
TRBD1	TRBV30	TRBJ2-4	.	TGTGCCTGGAGTGGACAGGGGGCGGACATTCAGTACTTC	CAWSGQGADIQYF
.	TRBV5-6	TRBJ1-2	once	TGTGCCAGCAGCTTGGCAGGGAGGGATGGCTACACCTTC	CASSLAGRDGYTF
TRBD2	TRBV7-4	TRBJ2-3	few	TGTGCCAGCAGCTTAGAGATAGCGGGGATACAAAGTAGCACAGATACGCAGTATTTT	CASSLEIAGIQSSTDTQYF
.	TRBV21-1	TRBJ2-7	.	TGTGCCAGCAGCAAAGAGGCTAGCGGGGGCTCCTACGAGCAGTACTTC	CASSKEASGGSYEQYF
TRBD1	TRBV15	TRBJ1-5	.	TGTGCCACGGGGACAGGACGAGGCAATCAGCCCCAGCATTTT	CATGTGRGNQPQHF
TRBD2	TRBV11-3	TRBJ2-1	.	TGTGCCAGCAGCCGGGGATGGGGGGGTGATGAGCAGTTCTTC	CASSRGWGGDEQFF
TRBD1	TRBV10-3	TRBJ2-3	.	TGTGCCATCATGCAGGGGTTGGGACAGGGGGCAGATACGCAGTATTTT	CAIMQGLGQGADTQYF
.	TRBV27	TRBJ1-4	.	TGTGCCAGTACCGGGAGGGTAGGCGAAAAACTGTTTTTT	CASTGRVGEKLFF
TRBD2	TRBV27	TRBJ2-3	.	TGTGCCAGCACCCTTAGCGGGAGGGTTACAGATACGCAGTATTTT	CASTLSGRVTDTQYF
.	TRBV5-4	TRBJ2-2	once	TGTGCCAGCAGCTTGGATGGTTTCACCGGGGAGCTGTTTTTT	CASSLDGFTGELFF
TRBD1	TRBV5-1	TRBJ2-1	.	TGCGCCAGCAGCGAACCGGGACAGGGTAATGAGCAGTTCTTC	CASSEPGQGNEQFF
.	TRBV13	TRBJ1-4	.	TGTGCCAGCAGCTTAAGGGAGAAGGCTAATGAAAAACTGTTTTTT	CASSLREKANEKLFF
.	TRBV7-3	TRBJ2-5	.	TGTGCCAGCAGCTTTTACAGCCAAGAGACCCAGTACTTC	CASSFYSQETQYF
TRBD1	TRBV5-1	TRBJ1-6	.	TGCGCCAGCAGCTTGCAAGGGGGCAGTAATTCACCCCTCCACTTT	CASSLQGGSNSPLHF
.	TRBV6-6	TRBJ2-1	.	TGTGCCAGCAGGCGGAGGGGGTGGGATGAGCAGTTCTTC	CASRRRGWDEQFF
.	TRBV30	TRBJ2-7	.	TGTGCCTGGACTTCAAACCCAGGGGAAGGCTACGAGCAGTACTTC	CAWTSNPGEGYEQYF
.	TRBV18	TRBJ2-5	.	TGTGCCAGCTCACCACCCGGGGGGACCCAGTACTTC	CASSPPGGTQYF
.	TRBV7-2	TRBJ1-4	once	TGTGCCAGCAGCTCACAGGGATTGTATGAAAAACTGTTTTTT	CASSSQGLYEKLFF
.	TRBV28	TRBJ2-7	.	TGTGCCAGCAGTTTATGGGGGAGGTCAACGGGTTACGAGCAGTACTTC	CASSLWGRSTGYEQYF
.	TRBV18	TRBJ1-1	.	TGTGCCAGCTCACCCTACACAGGGCACACTGAAGCTTTCTTT	CASSPYTGHTEAFF
.	TRBV7-9	TRBJ1-2	.	TGTGCCAGCAGCATTATGCGTGATGGCTACACCTTC	CASSIMRDGYTF
.	TRBV28	TRBJ2-7	.	TGTGCCAGCAGTTTAGCCGCATCCTACGAGCAGTACTTC	CASSLAASYEQYF